These 6 T cell receptor beta chains share one sample of origin, sequenced in a study of T cells in Graves' hyperthyroidism and ophthalmopathy. What was amplified from RNA transcripts were TCR beta CDR3 regions. Using the HTBI primer set, a first-round RT-PCR was run on the TCR CDR3. TCRdb redid the calling of the multiplex PCR reads with MiXCR, one entry per CDR3 protein. The sample holds 360,000 or so distinct CDR3 sequences; about a fifth are singletons and the top ten take roughly 3.5%. Sequencing input: blood. The source of these receptors is a woman younger than 30 with Graves' hyperthyroidism.

In this sample, this clonotype turned up a few times. The V call is TRBV6-2 or TRBV6-3, the J call TRBJ2-2; TRBD2 aligns across 13 bases. The CDR3 runs to 18 residues. The V gene end was trimmed by 0 bases and the J gene end by 4 bases; junction bases not matched to a gene: 5. Germline V gives CDR1 MNHEY, CDR2 SVGEGT. The CDR3 loop reads CASSYSRLAGGITGELFF. CDR3 DNA: TGTGCCAGCAGTTACTCGAGACTAGCGGGGGGTATCACCGGGGAGCTGTTTTTT.

The chain uses TRBV6-5 and TRBJ2-7, with D hard to call. The CDR3 has 14 amino acids. Trimming removed 6 bases at V and 6 bases at J, with 18 bases between. Germline loops: CDR1 MNHEY, CDR2 SVGAGI. The CDR3: CASSLVSAAPEQYF. The CDR3 DNA follows: TGTGCCAGCAGCTTAGTGTCTGCAGCTCCCGAGCAGTACTTC.

The DNA of the CDR3 is TGCGCCAGCAGCATCGGGACAGGGTCCACCGGGGAGCTGTTTTTT. Protein product: CASSIGTGSTGELFF. This chain links TRBV5-1 with TRBJ2-2; 9 bases agree with TRBD1. V shed 4 bases and J 4 bases; nucleotides not matched to a gene: 5. Germline values: CDR1 SGHRS, CDR2 YFSETQ. This CDR3 has 15 residues.

Many counts were recorded for this clonotype. The genes are TRBV2 and TRBJ2-2; D may be TRBD1 (5 bases). Trimming cost V 6 bases and J 3 bases, with 14 bases left between them. The CDR3 length is 15 residues. CDR1 is SNHLY, CDR2 FYNNEI, per germline. This chain's CDR3 is CASRGRDWHTGELFF. CDR3 sequence (DNA): TGTGCCAGCAGGGGGCGCGACTGGCACACCGGGGAGCTGTTTTTT.

This clonotype was recorded at least ten times. This chain joins TRBV30 and TRBJ2-2; perhaps D is TRBD1 or TRBD2 (6 bases each). Trimming cost V 1 base and J 3 bases, with 9 bases left between them. Looked up from germline, CDR1 is GTSNPN and CDR2 is SVGIG (reference sequence). CDR3 length: 14 amino acids. The CDR3 spells CAWSGGADTGELFF. The DNA of the CDR3 is TGTGCCTGGAGTGGGGGGGCCGACACCGGGGAGCTGTTTTTT.

This clonotype was found a few times. This may be a read error: a much more frequent sequence differs by one nucleotide. This chain links TRBV20-1 with TRBJ2-5; D possibly corresponds to TRBD2 (7 bases). Germline CDR1 DFQATT, CDR2 SNEGSKA (reference sequence). The CDR3 loop spans 16 amino acids. CDR3 loop: CSARCYGGQIRETKYF. CDR3 bases: TGCAGTGCTAGGTGCTACGGGGGGCAGATTCGAGAGACCAAGTACTTC.